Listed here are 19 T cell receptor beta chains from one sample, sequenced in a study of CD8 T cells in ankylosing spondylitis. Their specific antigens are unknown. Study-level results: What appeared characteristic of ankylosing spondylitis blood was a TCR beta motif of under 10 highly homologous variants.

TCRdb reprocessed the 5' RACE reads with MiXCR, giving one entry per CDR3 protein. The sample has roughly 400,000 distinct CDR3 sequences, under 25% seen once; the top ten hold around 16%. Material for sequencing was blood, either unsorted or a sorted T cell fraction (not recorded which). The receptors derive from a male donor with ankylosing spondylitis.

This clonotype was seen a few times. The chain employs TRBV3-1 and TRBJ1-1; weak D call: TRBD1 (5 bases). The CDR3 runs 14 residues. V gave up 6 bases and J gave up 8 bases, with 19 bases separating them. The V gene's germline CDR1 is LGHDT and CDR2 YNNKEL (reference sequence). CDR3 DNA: TGTGCCAGCAGTCAAAATGGGGGTTGGACCGAAGCTTTCTTT. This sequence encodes CASSQNGGWTEAFF.

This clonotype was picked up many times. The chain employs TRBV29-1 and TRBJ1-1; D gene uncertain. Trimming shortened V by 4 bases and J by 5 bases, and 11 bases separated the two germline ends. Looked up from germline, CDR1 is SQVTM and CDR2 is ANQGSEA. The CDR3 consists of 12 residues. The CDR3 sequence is CSVVRPGTEAFF. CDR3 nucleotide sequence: TGCAGCGTTGTTCGGCCGGGTACTGAAGCTTTCTTT.

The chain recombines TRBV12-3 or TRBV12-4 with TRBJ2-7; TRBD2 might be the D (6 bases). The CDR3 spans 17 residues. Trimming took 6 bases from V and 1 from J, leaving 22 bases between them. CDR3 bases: TGTGCCAGCAGCCGACCCGGGACTCCCGACTTATCCTACGAGCAGTACTTC. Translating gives CASSRPGTPDLSYEQYF.

The CDR3: CASSISRGDTQYF. CDR3 DNA: TGTGCCAGCAGTATCTCCCGAGGCGATACGCAGTATTTT. The chain is built from TRBV6-2 or TRBV6-3 and TRBJ2-3; no reliable D call. Trimming removed 5 bases at V and 6 bases at J, with 12 bases between. This CDR3 has 13 amino acids. Germline lookup yields CDR1 MNHEY and CDR2 SVGEGT.

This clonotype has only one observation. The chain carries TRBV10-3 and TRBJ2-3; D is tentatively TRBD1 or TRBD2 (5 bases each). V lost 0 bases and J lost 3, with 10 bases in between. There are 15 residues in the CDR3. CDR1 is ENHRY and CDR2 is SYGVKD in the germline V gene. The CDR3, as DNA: TGTGCCATCAGTGAGTCGGGACCGGTGACAGATACGCAGTATTTT. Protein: CAISESGPVTDTQYF.

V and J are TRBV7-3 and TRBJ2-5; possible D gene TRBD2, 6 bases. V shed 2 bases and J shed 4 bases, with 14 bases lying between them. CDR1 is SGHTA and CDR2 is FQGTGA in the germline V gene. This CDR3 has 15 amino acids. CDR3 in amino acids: CASSLFGSAGETQYF. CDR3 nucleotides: TGTGCCAGCAGCTTATTCGGGAGTGCGGGAGAGACCCAGTACTTC.

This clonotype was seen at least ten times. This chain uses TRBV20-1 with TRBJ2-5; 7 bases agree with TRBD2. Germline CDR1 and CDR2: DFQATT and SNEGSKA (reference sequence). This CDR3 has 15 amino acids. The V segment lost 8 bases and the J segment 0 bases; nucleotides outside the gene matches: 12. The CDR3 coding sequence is TGCAGTCTTACTCCGTTGGCGGGAGACCAAGAGACCCAGTACTTC. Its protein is CSLTPLAGDQETQYF.

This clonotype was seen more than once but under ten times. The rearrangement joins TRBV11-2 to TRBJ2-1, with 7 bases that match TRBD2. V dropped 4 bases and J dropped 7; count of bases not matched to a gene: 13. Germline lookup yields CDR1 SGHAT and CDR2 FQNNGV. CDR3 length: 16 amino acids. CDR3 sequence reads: CASSSIAGFTQNEQFF. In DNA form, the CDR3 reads TGTGCCAGCAGCTCCATAGCGGGTTTTACGCAGAATGAGCAGTTCTTC.

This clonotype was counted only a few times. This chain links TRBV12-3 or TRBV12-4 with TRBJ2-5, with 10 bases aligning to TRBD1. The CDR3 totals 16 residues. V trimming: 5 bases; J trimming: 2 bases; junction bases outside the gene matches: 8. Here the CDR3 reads CASSQRTGGIQETQYF. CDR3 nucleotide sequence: TGTGCCAGCAGTCAACGGACAGGGGGAATTCAAGAGACCCAGTACTTC.

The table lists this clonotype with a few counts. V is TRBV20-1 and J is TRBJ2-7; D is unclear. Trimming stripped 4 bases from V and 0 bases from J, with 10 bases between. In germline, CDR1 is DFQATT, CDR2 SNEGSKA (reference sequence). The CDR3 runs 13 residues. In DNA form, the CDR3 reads TGCAGTGCTATGGCGGAACTCTCCTACGAGCAGTACTTC. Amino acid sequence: CSAMAELSYEQYF.

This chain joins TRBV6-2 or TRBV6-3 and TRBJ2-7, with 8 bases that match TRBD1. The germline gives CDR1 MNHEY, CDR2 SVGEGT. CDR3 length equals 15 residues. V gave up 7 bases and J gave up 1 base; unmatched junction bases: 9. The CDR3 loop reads CASTSRRTGSYEQYF. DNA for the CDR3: TGTGCCAGCACCTCGCGGCGGACAGGGTCCTACGAGCAGTACTTC.

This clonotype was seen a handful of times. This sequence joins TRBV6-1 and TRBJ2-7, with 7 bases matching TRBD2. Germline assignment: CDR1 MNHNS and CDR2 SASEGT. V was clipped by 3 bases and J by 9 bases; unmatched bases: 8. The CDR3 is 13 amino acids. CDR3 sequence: CASSDRGGVPQYF. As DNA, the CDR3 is TGTGCCAGCAGTGACCGCGGGGGAGTACCGCAGTACTTC.

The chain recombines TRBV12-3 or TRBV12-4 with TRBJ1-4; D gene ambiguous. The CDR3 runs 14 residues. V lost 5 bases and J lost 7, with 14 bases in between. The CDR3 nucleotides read TGTGCCAGCAGTCCCGGGTGGGGTGGTGAAAAACTGTTTTTT. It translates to CASSPGWGGEKLFF.

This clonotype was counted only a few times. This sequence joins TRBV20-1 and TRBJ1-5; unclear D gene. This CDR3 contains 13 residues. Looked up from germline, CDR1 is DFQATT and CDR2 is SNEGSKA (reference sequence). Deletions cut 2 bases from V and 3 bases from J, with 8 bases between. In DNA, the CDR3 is TGCAGTGCTAGAACGGGCCTCAATCAGCCCCAGCATTTT. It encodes CSARTGLNQPQHF.

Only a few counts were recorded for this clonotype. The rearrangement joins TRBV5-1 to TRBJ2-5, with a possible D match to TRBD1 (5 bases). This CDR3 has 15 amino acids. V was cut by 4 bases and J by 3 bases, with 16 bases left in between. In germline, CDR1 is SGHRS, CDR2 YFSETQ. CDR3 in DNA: TGCGCCAGCAGCCCGCAGGTAGGGGCGGAAGAGACCCAGTACTTC. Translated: CASSPQVGAEETQYF.

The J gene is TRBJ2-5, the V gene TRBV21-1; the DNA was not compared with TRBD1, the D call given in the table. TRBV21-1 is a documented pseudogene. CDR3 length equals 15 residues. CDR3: CASSPPSGKQETQYF. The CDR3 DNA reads TGTGCCAGCAGCCCCCCATCGGGGAAACAAGAGACCCAGTACTTC.

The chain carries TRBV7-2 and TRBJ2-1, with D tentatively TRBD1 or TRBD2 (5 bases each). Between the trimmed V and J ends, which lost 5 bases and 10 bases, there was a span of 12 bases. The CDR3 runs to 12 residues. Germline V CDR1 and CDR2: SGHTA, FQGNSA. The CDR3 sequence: CASSPWDVEQFF. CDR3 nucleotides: TGTGCCAGCAGCCCATGGGACGTAGAGCAGTTCTTC.

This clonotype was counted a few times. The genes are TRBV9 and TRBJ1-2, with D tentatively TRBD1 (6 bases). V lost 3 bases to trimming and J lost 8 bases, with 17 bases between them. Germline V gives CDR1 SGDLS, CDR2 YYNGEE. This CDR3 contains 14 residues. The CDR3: CASSADRSFWGYTF. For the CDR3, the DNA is TGTGCCAGCAGCGCAGACAGGTCTTTTTGGGGCTACACCTTC.

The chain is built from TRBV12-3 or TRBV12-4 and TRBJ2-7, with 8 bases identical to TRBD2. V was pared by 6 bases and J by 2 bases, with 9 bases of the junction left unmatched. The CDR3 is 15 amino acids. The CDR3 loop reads CASSLPTSGAYEQYF. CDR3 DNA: TGTGCCAGCAGCCTTCCAACTAGCGGAGCCTACGAGCAGTACTTC.